A single sample gave rise to the 3 T cell receptor beta chains below, sequenced in a study of regulatory T cells in long-lasting Graves disease. Time point in this sample: persistent/refractory GD, antithyroid drugs over 5 years with positive TRAb. Following extraction of RNA from PBMCs, that RNA was used to make the TCR library. Combining iRepertoire HTBI primers with Arm-PCR of CDR3 regions, the authors built TCR beta libraries. TCRdb re-called the multiplex PCR reads through MiXCR, storing one row per CDR3 protein. The top ten clones hold approximately 28% of a sample with more than 300,000 distinct CDR3 sequences, 20% to 25% of them seen once. Material: peripheral blood mononuclear cells (PBMCs), obtained when the disease was refractory, from a patient treated with antithyroid drugs. All receptors come from a woman aged 40 to 49 with Graves disease.

The J gene is TRBJ1-4, the V gene TRBV11-2; D remains ambiguous. Trimming left V 1 base short and J 7 bases short, with 13 bases between. Germline CDR1 is SGHAT and CDR2 is FQNNGV. This CDR3 spans 15 amino acids. The CDR3 loop reads CASSLGPAVVEKLFF. CDR3 sequence (DNA): TGTGCCAGCAGCTTAGGTCCGGCAGTTGTTGAAAAACTGTTTTTT.

This clonotype was recorded at least ten times. The rearrangement uses TRBV15 and TRBJ2-7, with 9 positions matching TRBD1. Trimming cost V 1 base and J 2 bases; bases outside gene matches: 0. This CDR3 has 14 amino acids. CDR1 and CDR2 (germline): LNHNV, YYDKDF (reference sequence). CDR3 coding DNA: TGTGCCACCAGCAGAGGACAGGGGGCCTACGAGCAGTACTTC. Its translation is CATSRGQGAYEQYF.

In this sample, this clonotype turned up a few times. The DNA of the CDR3 is TGTGCCAGCAGCTACATGGACAGGGGGCGATACAATGAGCAGTTCTTC. This sequence encodes CASSYMDRGRYNEQFF. The chain couples TRBV7-2 to TRBJ2-1; TRBD1 agrees at 11 bases. The CDR3 has 16 residues. V lost 4 bases, J lost 4 bases, and 6 bases stayed unmatched. Germline lookup yields CDR1 SGHTA and CDR2 FQGNSA.